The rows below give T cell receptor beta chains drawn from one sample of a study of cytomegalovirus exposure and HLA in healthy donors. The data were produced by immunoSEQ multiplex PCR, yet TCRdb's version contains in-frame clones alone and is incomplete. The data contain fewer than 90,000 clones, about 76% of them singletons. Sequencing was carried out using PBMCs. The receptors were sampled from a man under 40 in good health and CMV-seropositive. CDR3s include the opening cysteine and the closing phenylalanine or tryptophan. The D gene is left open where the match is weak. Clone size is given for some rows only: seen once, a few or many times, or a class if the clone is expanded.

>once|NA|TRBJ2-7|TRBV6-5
CASSWAGSYEQYF
TGTGCCAGCAGTTGGGCGGGGTCCTACGAGCAGTACTTC
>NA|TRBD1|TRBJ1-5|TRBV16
CASSLETGAEQPQHF
TGTGCCAGCAGCCTTGAGACAGGGGCGGAACAGCCCCAGCATTTT
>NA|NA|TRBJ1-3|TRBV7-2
CASSLDGRQGGNTIYF
TGTGCCAGCAGCTTAGATGGTCGGCAGGGAGGCAACACCATATATTTT
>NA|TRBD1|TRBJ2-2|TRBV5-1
CASSIQGKGTGELFF
TGCGCCAGCAGCATACAGGGGAAGGGCACCGGGGAGCTGTTTTTT
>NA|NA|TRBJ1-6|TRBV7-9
CATNPQGSYNSPLHF
TGTGCCACGAACCCCCAGGGGTCCTATAATTCACCCCTCCACTTT
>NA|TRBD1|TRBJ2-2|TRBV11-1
CASSYRDRGIGELFF
TGTGCCAGCAGCTACCGGGACAGGGGTATCGGGGAGCTGTTTTTT
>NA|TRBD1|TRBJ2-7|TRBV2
CASSWDSYEQYF
TGTGCCAGCAGTTGGGACAGCTACGAGCAGTACTTC
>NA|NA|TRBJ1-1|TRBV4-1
CASSHLSEAFF
TGCGCCAGCAGCCACCTAAGTGAAGCTTTCTTT
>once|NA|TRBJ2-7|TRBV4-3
CASSQDRQTFYEQYF
TGCGCCAGCAGCCAGGATAGACAGACGTTCTACGAGCAGTACTTC
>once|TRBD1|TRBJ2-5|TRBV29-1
CSASEQGASETQYF
TGCAGTGCATCGGAACAGGGGGCGTCGGAGACCCAGTACTTC
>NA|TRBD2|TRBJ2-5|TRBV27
CASSSLAGVSGETQYF
TGTGCCAGCAGTTCACTAGCGGGGGTCAGTGGGGAGACCCAGTACTTC
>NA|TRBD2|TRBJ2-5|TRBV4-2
CASSQDAGLKETQYF
TGTGCCAGCAGCCAAGATGCGGGACTAAAAGAGACCCAGTACTTC
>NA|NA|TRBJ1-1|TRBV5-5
CASSLGPGRNTEAFF
TGTGCCAGCAGCTTGGGTCCGGGGAGGAACACTGAAGCTTTCTTT
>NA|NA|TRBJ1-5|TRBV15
CATSATTGNQPQHF
TGTGCCACCAGCGCAACCACTGGCAATCAGCCCCAGCATTTT
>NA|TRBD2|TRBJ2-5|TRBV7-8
CASSPRLLAGGRLGQETQYF
TGTGCCAGCAGCCCGCGACTACTAGCGGGGGGTCGTCTGGGCCAAGAGACCCAGTACTTC
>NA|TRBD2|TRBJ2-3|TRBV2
CASSPLLLTSGGDDTQYF
TGTGCCAGCAGCCCCCTCCTTTTGACTAGCGGGGGGGATGATACGCAGTATTTT
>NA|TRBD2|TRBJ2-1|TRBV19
CASSRETGTSGGAYEQFF
TGTGCCAGTAGTAGAGAGACCGGGACTAGCGGGGGGGCGTATGAGCAGTTCTTC
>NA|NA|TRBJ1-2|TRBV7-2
CASSFDSNYGYTF
TGTGCCAGCAGCTTCGATAGTAACTATGGCTACACCTTC
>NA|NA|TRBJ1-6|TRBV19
CASSLRGNSPLHF
TGTGCCAGTAGTTTAAGGGGAAATTCACCCCTCCACTTT
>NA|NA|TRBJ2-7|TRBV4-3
CASSPDGRGEQYF
TGCGCCAGCAGCCCGGACGGAAGGGGAGAGCAGTACTTC
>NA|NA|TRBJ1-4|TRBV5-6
CASSLAGAGEKLFF
TGTGCCAGCAGCTTGGCAGGGGCGGGTGAAAAACTGTTTTTT
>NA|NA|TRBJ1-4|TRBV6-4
CASSDAGFF
TGTGCCAGCAGTGACGCGGGGTTTTTT
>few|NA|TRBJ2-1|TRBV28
CASSFRFHSRAEQFF
TGTGCCAGCAGTTTTCGGTTTCATTCGCGGGCAGAGCAGTTCTTC